This T cell receptor beta chain was sequenced in a study of T cell responses to AZD1222 COVID-19 vaccine. Generated by immunoSEQ multiplex PCR, the TCRdb table keeps only in-frame clones and is missing some. The sample carries approximately 210,000 clones, roughly 94% recorded once. The CDR3 covers 15 residues. Germline V gene sequence: CDR1 MDHEN, CDR2 SYDVKM. The germline V and J ends were trimmed by 1 base and 2 bases, with 11 bases remaining between them. The sequence was collected from an adult who received the MenACWY meningococcal vaccine as a control. The chain employs TRBV28 and TRBJ1-2, with D unresolved. Material: peripheral blood, obtained 28 days after the second dose of the MenACWY control vaccine. The CDR3 reads CASSLSPGRNYGYTF. DNA for the CDR3: TGTGCCAGCAGTTTATCTCCCGGCAGAAACTATGGCTACACCTTC.